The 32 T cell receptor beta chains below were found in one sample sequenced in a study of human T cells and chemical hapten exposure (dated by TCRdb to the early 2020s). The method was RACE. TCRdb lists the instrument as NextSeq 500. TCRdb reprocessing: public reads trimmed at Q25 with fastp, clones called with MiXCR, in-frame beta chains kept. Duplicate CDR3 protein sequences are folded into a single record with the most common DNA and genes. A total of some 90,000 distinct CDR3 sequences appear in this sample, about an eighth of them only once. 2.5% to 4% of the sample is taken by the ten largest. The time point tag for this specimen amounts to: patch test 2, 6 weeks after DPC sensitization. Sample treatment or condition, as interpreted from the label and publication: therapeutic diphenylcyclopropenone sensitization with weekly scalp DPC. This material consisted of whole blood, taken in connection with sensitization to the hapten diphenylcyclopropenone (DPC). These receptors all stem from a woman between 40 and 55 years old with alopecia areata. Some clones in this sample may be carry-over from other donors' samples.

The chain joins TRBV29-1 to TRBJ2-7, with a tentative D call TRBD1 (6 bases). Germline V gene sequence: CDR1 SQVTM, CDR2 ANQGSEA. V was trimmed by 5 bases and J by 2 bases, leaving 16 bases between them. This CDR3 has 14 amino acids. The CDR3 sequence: CSVIGGQLTYEQYF. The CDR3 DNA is TGCAGCGTTATAGGAGGACAGCTAACCTACGAGCAGTACTTC.

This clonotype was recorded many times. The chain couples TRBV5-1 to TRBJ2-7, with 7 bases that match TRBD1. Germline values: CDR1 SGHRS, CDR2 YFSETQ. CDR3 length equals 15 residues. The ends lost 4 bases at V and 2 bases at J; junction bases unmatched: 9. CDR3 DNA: TGCGCCAGCAGCCAAGACGGGACAGCCGCCTACGAGCAGTACTTC. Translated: CASSQDGTAAYEQYF.

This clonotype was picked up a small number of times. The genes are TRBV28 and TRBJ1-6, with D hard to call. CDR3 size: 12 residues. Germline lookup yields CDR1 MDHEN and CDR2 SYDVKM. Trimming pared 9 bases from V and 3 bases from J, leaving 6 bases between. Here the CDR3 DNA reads TGTGCCAGTGGAGGCTATAATTCACCCCTCCACTTT. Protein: CASGGYNSPLHF.

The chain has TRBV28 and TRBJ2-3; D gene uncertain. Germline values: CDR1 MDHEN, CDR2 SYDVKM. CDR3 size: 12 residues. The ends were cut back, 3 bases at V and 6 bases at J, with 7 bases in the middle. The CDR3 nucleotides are TGTGCCAGCAGTTTTCTCATGGATACGCAGTATTTT. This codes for CASSFLMDTQYF.

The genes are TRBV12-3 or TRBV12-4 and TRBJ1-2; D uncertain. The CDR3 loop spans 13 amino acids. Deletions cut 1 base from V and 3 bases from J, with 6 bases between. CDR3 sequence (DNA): TGTGCCAGCAGTTTAGGTTTACACTATGGCTACACCTTC. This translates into CASSLGLHYGYTF.

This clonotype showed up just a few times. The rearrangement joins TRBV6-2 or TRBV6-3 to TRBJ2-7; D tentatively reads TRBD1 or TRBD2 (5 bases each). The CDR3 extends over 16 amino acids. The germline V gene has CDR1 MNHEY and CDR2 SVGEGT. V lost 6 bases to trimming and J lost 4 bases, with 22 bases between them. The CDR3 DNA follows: TGTGCCAGCAGCGGGACGACCCCCCAATATCGATACGAGCAGTACTTC. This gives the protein CASSGTTPQYRYEQYF.

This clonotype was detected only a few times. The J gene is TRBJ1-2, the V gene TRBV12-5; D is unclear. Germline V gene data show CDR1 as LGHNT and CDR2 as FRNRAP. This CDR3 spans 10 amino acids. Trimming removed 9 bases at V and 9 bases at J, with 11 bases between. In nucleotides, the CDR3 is TGTGCTAGCGGGGTTCTCAGCTACACCTTC. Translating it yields CASGVLSYTF.

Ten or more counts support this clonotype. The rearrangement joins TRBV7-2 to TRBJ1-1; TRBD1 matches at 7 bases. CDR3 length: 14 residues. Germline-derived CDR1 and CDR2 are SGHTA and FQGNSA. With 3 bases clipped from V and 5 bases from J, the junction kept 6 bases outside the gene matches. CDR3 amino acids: CASSFRQGGTEAFF. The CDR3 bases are TGTGCCAGCAGCTTCCGACAGGGAGGTACTGAAGCTTTCTTT.

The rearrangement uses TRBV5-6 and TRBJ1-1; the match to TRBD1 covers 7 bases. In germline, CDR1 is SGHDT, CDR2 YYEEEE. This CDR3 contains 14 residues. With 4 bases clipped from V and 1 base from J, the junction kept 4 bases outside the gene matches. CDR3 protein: CASSLTGTNTEAFF. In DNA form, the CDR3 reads TGTGCCAGCAGCCTGACAGGGACGAACACTGAAGCTTTCTTT.

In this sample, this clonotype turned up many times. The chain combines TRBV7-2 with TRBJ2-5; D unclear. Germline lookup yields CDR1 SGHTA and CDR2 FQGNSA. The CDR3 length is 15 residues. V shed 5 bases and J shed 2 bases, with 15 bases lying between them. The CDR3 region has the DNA TGTGCCAGCAGCACCGGGCGTCTGCTTCAAGAGACCCAGTACTTC. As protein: CASSTGRLLQETQYF.

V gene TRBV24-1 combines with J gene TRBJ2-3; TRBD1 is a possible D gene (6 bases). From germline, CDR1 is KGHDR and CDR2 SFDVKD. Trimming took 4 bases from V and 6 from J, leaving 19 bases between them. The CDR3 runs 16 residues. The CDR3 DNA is TGTGCCACCAGTGACTCGCGGACAGCCCTGGCCGATACGCAGTATTTT. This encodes CATSDSRTALADTQYF.

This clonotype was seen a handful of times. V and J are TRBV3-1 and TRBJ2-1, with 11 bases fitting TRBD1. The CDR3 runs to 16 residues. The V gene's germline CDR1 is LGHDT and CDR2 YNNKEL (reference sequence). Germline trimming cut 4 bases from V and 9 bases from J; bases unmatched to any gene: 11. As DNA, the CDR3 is TGTGCCAGCAGCCCCCGGGACAGGGGGAATAGGGGTGAGCAGTTCTTC. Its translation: CASSPRDRGNRGEQFF.

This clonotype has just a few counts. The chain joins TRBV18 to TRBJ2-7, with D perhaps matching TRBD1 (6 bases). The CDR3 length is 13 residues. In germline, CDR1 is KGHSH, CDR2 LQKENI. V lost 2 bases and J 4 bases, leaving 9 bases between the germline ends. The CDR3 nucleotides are TGTGCCAGCTCACCAAGAGGGGGATACGAGCAGTACTTC. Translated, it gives CASSPRGGYEQYF.

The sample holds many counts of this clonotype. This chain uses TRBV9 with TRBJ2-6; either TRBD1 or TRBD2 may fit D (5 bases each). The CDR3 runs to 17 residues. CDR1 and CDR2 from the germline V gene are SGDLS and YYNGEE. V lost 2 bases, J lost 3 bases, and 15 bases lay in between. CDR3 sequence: CASSVSGPGSGANVLTF. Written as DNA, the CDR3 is TGTGCCAGCAGCGTCAGCGGTCCAGGGAGTGGGGCCAACGTCCTGACTTTC. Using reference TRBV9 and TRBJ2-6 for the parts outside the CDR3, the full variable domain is DSGVTQTPKHLITATGQRVTLRCSPRSGDLSVYWYQQSLDQGLQFLIQYYNGEERAKGNILERFSAQQFPDLHSELNLSSLELGDSALYFCASSVSGPGSGANVLTFGAGSRLTVL.

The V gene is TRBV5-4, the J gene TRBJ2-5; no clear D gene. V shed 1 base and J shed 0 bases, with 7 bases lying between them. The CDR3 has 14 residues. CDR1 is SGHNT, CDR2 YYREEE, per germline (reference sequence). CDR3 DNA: TGTGCCAGCAGCTTGACGGCGGACCAAGAGACCCAGTACTTC. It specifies CASSLTADQETQYF.

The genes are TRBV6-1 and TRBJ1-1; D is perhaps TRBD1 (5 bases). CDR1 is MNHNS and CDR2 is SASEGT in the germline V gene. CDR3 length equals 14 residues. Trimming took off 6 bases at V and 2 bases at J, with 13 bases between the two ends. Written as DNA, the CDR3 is TGTGCCAGCAGGAAGCAGGGAGGTAACACTGAAGCTTTCTTT. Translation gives CASRKQGGNTEAFF.

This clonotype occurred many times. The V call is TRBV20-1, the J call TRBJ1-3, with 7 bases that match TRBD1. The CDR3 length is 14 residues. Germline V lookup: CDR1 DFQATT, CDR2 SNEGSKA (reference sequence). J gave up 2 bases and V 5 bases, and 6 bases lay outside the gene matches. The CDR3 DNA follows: TGCAGTGCTCCGGGACAGTTGGCTGGAAACACCATATATTTT. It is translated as CSAPGQLAGNTIYF.

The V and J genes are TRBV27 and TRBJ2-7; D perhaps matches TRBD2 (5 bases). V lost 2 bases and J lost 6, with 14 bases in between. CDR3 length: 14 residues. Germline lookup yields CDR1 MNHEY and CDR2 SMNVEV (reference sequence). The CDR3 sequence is CASSLRRGYSEQYF. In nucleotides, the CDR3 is TGTGCCAGCAGTTTACGACGGGGTTATAGCGAGCAGTACTTC.

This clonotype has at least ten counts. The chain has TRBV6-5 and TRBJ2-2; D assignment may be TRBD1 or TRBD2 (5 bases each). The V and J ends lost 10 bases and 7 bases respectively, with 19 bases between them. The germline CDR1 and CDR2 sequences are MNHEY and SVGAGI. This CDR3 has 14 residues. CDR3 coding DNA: TGTGCCACCAGACCGGGACCCCGCGGCGGGGAGCTGTTTTTT. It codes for CATRPGPRGGELFF.

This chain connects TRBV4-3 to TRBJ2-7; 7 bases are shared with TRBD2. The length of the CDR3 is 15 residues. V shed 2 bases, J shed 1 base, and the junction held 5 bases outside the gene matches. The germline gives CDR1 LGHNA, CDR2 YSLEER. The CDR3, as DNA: TGCGCCAGCAGCCAATTCGGGGGGTCGTCCTACGAGCAGTACTTC. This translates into CASSQFGGSSYEQYF.

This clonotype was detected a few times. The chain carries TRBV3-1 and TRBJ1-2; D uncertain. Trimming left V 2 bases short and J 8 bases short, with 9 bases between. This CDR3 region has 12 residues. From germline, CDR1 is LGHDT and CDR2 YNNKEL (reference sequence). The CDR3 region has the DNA TGTGCCAGCAGCCAACCGATATCCGGCTACACCTTC. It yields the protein CASSQPISGYTF. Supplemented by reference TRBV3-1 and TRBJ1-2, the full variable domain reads DTAVSQTPKYLVTQMGNDKSIKCEQNLGHDTMYWYKQDSKKFLKIMFSYNNKELIINETVPNRFSPKSPDKAHLNLHINSLELGDSAVYFCASSQPISGYTFGSGTRLTVV.

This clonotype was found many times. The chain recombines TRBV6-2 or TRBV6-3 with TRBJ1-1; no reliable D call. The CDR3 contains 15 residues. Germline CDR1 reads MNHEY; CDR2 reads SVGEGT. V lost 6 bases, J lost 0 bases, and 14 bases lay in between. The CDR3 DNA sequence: TGTGCCAGCAGCACCCGCCCCCCTATGAACACTGAAGCTTTCTTT. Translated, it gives CASSTRPPMNTEAFF.

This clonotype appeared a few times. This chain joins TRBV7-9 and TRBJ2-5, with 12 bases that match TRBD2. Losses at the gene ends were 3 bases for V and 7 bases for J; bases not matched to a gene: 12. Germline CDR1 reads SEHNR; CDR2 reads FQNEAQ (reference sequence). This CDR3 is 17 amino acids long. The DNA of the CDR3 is TGTGCCAGCAGCTTTGGGACTAGCGGGCCTTCATCCGGGACCCAGTACTTC. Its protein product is CASSFGTSGPSSGTQYF.

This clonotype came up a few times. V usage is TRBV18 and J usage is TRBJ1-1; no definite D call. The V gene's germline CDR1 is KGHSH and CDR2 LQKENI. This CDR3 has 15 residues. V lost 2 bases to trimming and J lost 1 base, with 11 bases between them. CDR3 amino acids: CASSPSLAGNTEAFF. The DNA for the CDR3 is TGTGCCAGCTCACCAAGCCTGGCGGGGAACACTGAAGCTTTCTTT.

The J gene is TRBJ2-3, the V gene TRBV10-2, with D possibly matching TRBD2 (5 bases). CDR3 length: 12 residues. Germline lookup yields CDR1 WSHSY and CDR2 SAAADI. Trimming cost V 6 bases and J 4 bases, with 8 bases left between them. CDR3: CASRNSADTQYF. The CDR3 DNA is TGCGCCAGCAGAAATAGCGCAGATACGCAGTATTTT.

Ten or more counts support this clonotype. The CDR3 coding sequence is TGTGCCAGCAGTCCCGGGACAGGGAGCACTGAAGCTTTCTTT. It is translated as CASSPGTGSTEAFF. The chain has TRBV12-3 or TRBV12-4 and TRBJ1-1, with 9 bases identical to TRBD1. The V segment lost 5 bases and the J segment 4 bases; nucleotides outside the gene matches: 5. The CDR3 is made up of 14 amino acids.

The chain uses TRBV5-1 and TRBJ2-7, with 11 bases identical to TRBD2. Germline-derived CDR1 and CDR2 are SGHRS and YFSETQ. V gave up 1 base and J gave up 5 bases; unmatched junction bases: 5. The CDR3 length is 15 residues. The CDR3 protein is CASSLRLAGGDEQYF. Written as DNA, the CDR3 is TGCGCCAGCAGCTTGCGGCTAGCGGGAGGTGACGAGCAGTACTTC.

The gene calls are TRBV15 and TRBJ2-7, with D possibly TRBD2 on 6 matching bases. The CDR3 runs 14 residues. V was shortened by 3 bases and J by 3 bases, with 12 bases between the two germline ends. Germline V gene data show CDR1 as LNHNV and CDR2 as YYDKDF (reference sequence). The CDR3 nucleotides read TGTGCCACCAGCAGGCGGGACGGGGACTACGAGCAGTACTTC. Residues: CATSRRDGDYEQYF.

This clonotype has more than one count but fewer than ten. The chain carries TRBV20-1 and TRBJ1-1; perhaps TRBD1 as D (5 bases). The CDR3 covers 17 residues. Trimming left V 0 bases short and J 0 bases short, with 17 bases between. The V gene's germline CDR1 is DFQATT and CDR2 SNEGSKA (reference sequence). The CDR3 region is CSARDPRATTMNTEAFF. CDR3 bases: TGCAGTGCTAGAGATCCCAGGGCAACGACTATGAACACTGAAGCTTTCTTT.

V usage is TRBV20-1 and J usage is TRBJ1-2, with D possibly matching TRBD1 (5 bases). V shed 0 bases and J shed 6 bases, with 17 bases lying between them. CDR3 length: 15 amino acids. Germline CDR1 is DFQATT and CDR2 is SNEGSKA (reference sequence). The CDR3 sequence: CSARDPQGPDDGYTF. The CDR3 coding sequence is TGCAGTGCTAGAGATCCCCAGGGCCCTGATGATGGCTACACCTTC.

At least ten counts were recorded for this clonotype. DNA of the CDR3: TGTGCCACCAGTGAAAAGGGATATAGCAATCAGCCCCAGCATTTT. This encodes CATSEKGYSNQPQHF. The gene calls are TRBV24-1 and TRBJ1-5; D gene unclear. This CDR3 comprises 15 residues. Germline CDR1 is KGHDR and CDR2 is SFDVKD. V shed 4 bases and J shed 0 bases, with 9 bases lying between them.

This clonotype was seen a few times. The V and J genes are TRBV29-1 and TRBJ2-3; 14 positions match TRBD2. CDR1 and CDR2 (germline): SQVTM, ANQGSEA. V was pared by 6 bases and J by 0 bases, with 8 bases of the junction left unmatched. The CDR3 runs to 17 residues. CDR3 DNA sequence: TGCAGCGTCCGCCAGGGACTAGCGGGGGCGAGCACAGATACGCAGTATTTT. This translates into CSVRQGLAGASTDTQYF.